This T cell receptor (beta chain) is drawn from a study of beta chain features in type 1 diabetes. Study information: The number of sorted cells examined across all samples was some 100 million.

Trimming at V came to 10 bases and at J to 0 bases, leaving 9 bases not matched to a gene. Germline assignment: CDR1 SNHLY and CDR2 FYNNEI. There are 15 residues in the CDR3. Of the isolated RNA, all was reverse transcribed, and so the sequenced material was expressed TCRB transcripts. Naive, central memory and regulatory T cell samples came to a mean of approximately 3.57 million reads. Clones were sequenced by immunoSEQ multiplex PCR, and TCRdb holds only the in-frame ones, with some missing. The profile covers 900,000 or so clones, with roughly 15% appearing a single time and around 0.02% taken by the ten largest. This clone was picked up a small number of times. The antigen is undetermined. Overall study results and limits: For patients, the naive, central memory and Treg TCRB repertoires appeared more alike than for healthy donors.

One heparinised blood draw averaging around 120 mL was given by each donor. The source of this sequence is a woman between 18 and 29 years old in good health. The sequenced sample was naive CD4+ T cells from blood. The rearrangement joins TRBV2 to TRBJ2-1; TRBD2 agrees at 7 bases. Here the CDR3 reads CATVERDSSYNEQFF. The CDR3 DNA follows: TGTGCCACCGTAGAGCGGGATAGCTCCTACAATGAGCAGTTCTTC.